Listed here are 18 T cell receptor beta chains from one sample, sequenced in a study of blood T cell repertoires in COVID-19. TCRdb keeps only in-frame clones here, not all; method: immunoSEQ multiplex PCR. The sample gives tens of thousands of clones, 65% to 90% of which show up once; roughly 57% is in the top ten. What was sequenced was peripheral blood. These receptors all stem from a woman of 80 years or more with acute or convalescent COVID-19.

The chain couples TRBV6-1 to TRBJ1-1, with no clear D. CDR3 length equals 12 residues. Trimming shortened V by 7 bases and J by 5 bases, and 11 bases separated the two germline ends. Germline CDR1 is MNHNS and CDR2 is SASEGT. Here the CDR3 DNA reads TGTGCCAGCAAAGACGAGGAAACTGAAGCTTTCTTT. Its protein is CASKDEETEAFF.

J is TRBJ2-1 and V is TRBV7-3; 8 bases agree with TRBD2. Germline trimming cut 5 bases from V and 7 bases from J; bases unmatched to any gene: 13. The CDR3 has 16 amino acids. Germline loops: CDR1 SGHTA, CDR2 FQGTGA. CDR3 nucleotide sequence: TGTGCCAGCAGCCCCCAGAGAAGCGGGAGAGCAAATGAGCAGTTCTTC. Encoded protein: CASSPQRSGRANEQFF.

This chain uses TRBV5-4 with TRBJ1-1; TRBD1 matches 7 bases. This CDR3 spans 16 amino acids. V lost 3 bases and J lost 0; bases outside the gene matches: 8. The germline V gene has CDR1 SGHNT and CDR2 YYREEE (reference sequence). The DNA for the CDR3 is TGTGCCAGCAGCTCCCGCAAACAGGGGCTGAACACTGAAGCTTTCTTT. Translated, it gives CASSSRKQGLNTEAFF.

This clone appeared a single time. The chain recombines TRBV7-2 with TRBJ2-7, with D tentatively TRBD1 (5 bases). Germline assignment: CDR1 SGHTA and CDR2 FQGNSA. The CDR3 has 13 amino acids. The V gene lost 4 bases and the J gene lost 6 bases, with 13 bases spanning the gap. CDR3 coding DNA: TGTGCCAGCAGCTCAGGGATGTTTCGCGAGCAGTACTTC. It codes for CASSSGMFREQYF.

This clone was seen a handful of times. The junction does not match germline at one end; this may be a read error. This sequence joins TRBV2 and TRBJ1-3; D is perhaps TRBD1 (5 bases). The CDR3 has 11 residues. The germline CDR1 and CDR2 sequences are SNHLY and FYNNEI. CDR3 bases: TGTGCCAGCAGGGTTAGCGGGGCGCTACGTTTT. Amino acids: CASRVSGALRF.

This clone was picked up one time. V gene TRBV5-5 combines with J gene TRBJ1-6; tentative D call: TRBD1 (6 bases). CDR1 SGHKS and CDR2 YYEKEE come from the germline V gene (reference sequence). Trimming pared 0 bases from V and 8 bases from J, leaving 15 bases between. This CDR3 contains 16 residues. As DNA, the CDR3 is TGTGCCAGCAGCTTGGGGCCTCGACAGGATTATTCACCCCTCCACTTT. Amino acids: CASSLGPRQDYSPLHF.

The CDR3 spells CASSLQAGGGTEAFF. The CDR3, as DNA: TGCGCCAGCAGCCTGCAGGCGGGCGGGGGGACTGAAGCTTTCTTT. The V call is TRBV5-1, the J call TRBJ1-1; TRBD1 is a possible D gene (5 bases). V was cut by 4 bases and J by 5 bases, with 18 bases left in between. The CDR3 consists of 15 residues. Germline CDR1 SGHRS, CDR2 YFSETQ.

This clone was counted a single time. The chain links TRBV7-2 to TRBJ1-1; D not certain. There are 14 residues in the CDR3. The germline gives CDR1 SGHTA, CDR2 FQGNSA. The V end lost 0 bases, the J end lost 1 base, and 6 bases lay between the germline ends. The CDR3 here is CASSLAHRNTEAFF. The CDR3 region has the DNA TGTGCCAGCAGCTTAGCGCACAGGAACACTGAAGCTTTCTTT.

V is TRBV5-1 and J is TRBJ2-3; 8 nucleotides align to TRBD2. Trimming removed 1 base from V and 3 bases from J; junction bases left unmatched: 4. CDR1 is SGHRS, CDR2 YFSETQ, per germline. This CDR3 is 15 amino acids long. This CDR3 is CASSLPGGATDTQYF. As DNA, the CDR3 is TGCGCCAGCAGCTTGCCCGGGGGGGCTACAGATACGCAGTATTTT.

The chain carries TRBV28 and TRBJ1-1, with D tentatively TRBD1 (6 bases). The V gene lost 3 bases and the J gene lost 0 bases, with 11 bases spanning the gap. The CDR3 totals 15 residues. Germline V gene sequence: CDR1 MDHEN, CDR2 SYDVKM. The CDR3 region has the DNA TGTGCCAGCAGTTTGACAGGAGGCATGAACACTGAAGCTTTCTTT. Protein product: CASSLTGGMNTEAFF.

V and J are TRBV16 and TRBJ1-1, with a tentative D call TRBD1 (5 bases). This CDR3 contains 13 residues. Trimming cost V 0 bases and J 5 bases, with 7 bases left between them. CDR1 and CDR2 from the germline V gene are KGHSY and FQNENV. In nucleotides, the CDR3 is TGTGCCAGCAGCCAATCCGGGGGGACTGAAGCTTTCTTT. Protein product: CASSQSGGTEAFF.

V usage is TRBV11-1 and J usage is TRBJ2-2; unclear D gene. There are 14 residues in the CDR3. In germline, CDR1 is SGHAT, CDR2 FQDESV (reference sequence). The V end was cut by 8 bases, the J end by 7 bases, with 17 bases between. The chain's CDR3 is CASSLSLRNGELFF. The CDR3 region has the DNA TGTGCCAGCTCCCTTTCATTGAGGAACGGGGAGCTGTTTTTT.

This sequence joins TRBV6-5 and TRBJ1-4, with a weak D call TRBD1 (6 bases). Trimming took 5 bases from V and 7 from J, leaving 14 bases between them. Germline CDR1 is MNHEY and CDR2 is SVGAGI. The CDR3 consists of 14 residues. For the CDR3, the DNA is TGTGCCAGCAGTCCCGGGACACTACTTGAAAAACTGTTTTTT. This encodes CASSPGTLLEKLFF.

This clone has a single count. V is TRBV9 and J is TRBJ1-3; D not resolved. Trimming cost V 4 bases and J 0 bases, with 11 bases left between them. Germline CDR1 SGDLS, CDR2 YYNGEE. The CDR3 is 15 amino acids. CDR3: CASSLRADSGNTIYF. The CDR3 nucleotides read TGTGCCAGCAGCTTGCGGGCTGACTCTGGAAACACCATATATTTT.

The chain combines TRBV7-2 with TRBJ2-4; 8 positions match TRBD2. The CDR3 runs to 15 residues. From germline, CDR1 is SGHTA and CDR2 FQGNSA. With V trimmed by 6 bases and J by 5 bases, 9 bases remained unmatched. The DNA of the CDR3 is TGTGCCAGCAGTCCCGTCAGCGGGAGCCAAAACATTCAGTACTTC. Amino acid sequence: CASSPVSGSQNIQYF.

The chain joins TRBV9 to TRBJ2-7; 12 bases map to TRBD2. V lost 0 bases, J lost 4 bases, and 5 bases stayed unmatched. The CDR3 runs 16 residues. Germline CDR1 reads SGDLS; CDR2 reads YYNGEE. The CDR3 loop is CASSVATSGGQYEQYF. The CDR3 region has the DNA TGTGCCAGCAGCGTAGCGACTAGCGGGGGCCAATACGAGCAGTACTTC.

This chain connects TRBV4-1 to TRBJ1-5; the D is unclear. Germline values: CDR1 MGHRA, CDR2 YSYEKL. The CDR3 is 15 residues long. V was pared by 1 base and J by 5 bases, with 12 bases between. CDR3 amino acids: CASSQAVSGDQPQHF. DNA for the CDR3: TGCGCCAGCAGCCAAGCCGTATCGGGAGATCAGCCCCAGCATTTT.

The rearrangement uses TRBV5-1 and TRBJ2-3; 7 nucleotides match TRBD2. CDR3 length: 16 amino acids. In germline, CDR1 is SGHRS, CDR2 YFSETQ. Losses at the gene ends were 4 bases for V and 5 bases for J; bases not matched to a gene: 13. The chain's CDR3 is CASSLLTPGGRDTQYF. CDR3 coding DNA: TGCGCCAGCAGCCTATTGACCCCGGGAGGTCGAGATACGCAGTATTTT.